This T cell receptor (beta chain) appears in the sequencing data of a study of Ad26.COV2.S vaccination and SARS-CoV-2 variants. Study background: Of the COV1001 trial arms, the Ad26.COV2.S arm included the donor. Ad26.COV2.S given intramuscularly, once or twice 56 days apart.

Study observations and caveats: Analyses of TCR breadth and depth may have underestimated total T cell responses.

The sample's treatment: roughly 19 received Ad26.COV2.S at low or high dose, single or two shots; 5 received placebo; per-sample allocation not given. Sampling happened 63 days after the first vaccine or placebo injection. The sample came from a Boston adult aged 18-55 years. About this clone: Its antigen is currently unknown.

Germline CDR1 LGHNA, CDR2 YNFKEQ. The length of the CDR3 is 16 residues. V lost 6 bases, J lost 1 base, and 18 bases lay in between. Sequenced by immunoSEQ multiplex PCR; TCRdb stores in-frame clones only, minus some. Here the sample spans about 480,000 clones, roughly nine tenths being singletons. The V gene is TRBV4-2, the J gene TRBJ2-5, with D perhaps matching TRBD1 (6 bases). Sequenced here: peripheral blood, sampled in a trial of Ad26.COV2.S vaccine versus placebo. This receptor was obtained from a person aged 18 to 65 who received the Ad26.COV2.S COVID-19 vaccine or a placebo. The CDR3 region is CASRDHVQGRQETQYF. The DNA of the CDR3 is TGTGCCAGCAGGGATCACGTCCAGGGGCGCCAAGAGACCCAGTACTTC.